Listed here are 29 T cell receptor beta chains from one sample, sequenced in a study of CXCR3-negative and CXCR3-positive naive CD8 T cells. The study's findings and limits: CXCR3-negative naive cells had less hydrophobic TRB CDR3s than did CXCR3-positive naive cells.

5' RACE with UMI labels generated the TRB cDNA libraries. TCRdb re-called the 5' RACE reads and catalogs CDR3 proteins one per entry, DNA excluded. This sample's table has nearly 110,000 distinct CDR3 sequences. These receptors have no identified antigens. Sequenced: naive CXCR3+ CD8+ T cells from blood. Subset of the sample: CD45RO-CCR7+CD27+CD95- naive CD8+ T cells expressing CXCR3 (TNR3+). These receptors were collected from a human donor in good health. Some clones in this sample may be carry-over from other donors' samples.

This chain's CDR3 is CASSPGQGRYGYTF. V usage is TRBV28 and J usage is TRBJ1-2; TCRdb names TRBD1, which stays unverified in the absence of DNA. Germline V gives CDR1 MDHEN, CDR2 SYDVKM. The CDR3 sequence is 14 residues long.

The V and J genes are TRBV2 and TRBJ2-7; TCRdb outputs TRBD1, but without DNA this stays unchecked. CDR1 and CDR2 from the germline V gene are SNHLY and FYNNEI. The CDR3 sequence is 15 residues long. CDR3 residues: CASRGEGRGGYEQYF.

The chain recombines TRBV20-1 with TRBJ2-7; TCRdb indicates TRBD2, and absent DNA this call remains unverified. Germline loops: CDR1 DFQATT, CDR2 SNEGSKA (reference sequence). The CDR3 extends over 16 amino acids. The CDR3: CSARGLAALSSYEQYF.

The chain links TRBV25-1 to TRBJ2-7. Germline assignment: CDR1 MGHDK and CDR2 SYGVNS. This CDR3 comprises 14 residues. CDR3 loop: CASSEWGTTLEQYF.

The chain carries TRBV7-9 and TRBJ1-2. Germline values: CDR1 SEHNR, CDR2 FQNEAQ (reference sequence). The CDR3 runs 14 residues. CDR3 protein: CASSLTAYNYGYTF.

The chain uses TRBV6-2 or TRBV6-3 and TRBJ2-3; TCRdb lists TRBD2, though no DNA is available to test this call. CDR3 length: 13 amino acids. In germline, CDR1 is MNHEY, CDR2 SVGEGT. CDR3 sequence reads: CASSTHPTDTQYF.

The chain carries TRBV7-6 and TRBJ2-1. Germline V CDR1 and CDR2: SGHVS, FNYEAQ. The CDR3 extends over 13 amino acids. CDR3 sequence reads: CASTPPRSEKQFF. Complete variable domain (other parts from reference TRBV7-6 and TRBJ2-1): GAGVSQSPRYKVTKRGQDVALRCDPISGHVSLYWYRQALGQGPEFLTYFNYEAQQDKSGLPNDRFSAERPEGSISTLTIQRTEQRDSAMYRCASTPPRSEKQFFGPGTRLTVL.

The chain is built from TRBV12-3 or TRBV12-4 and TRBJ1-2. This CDR3 spans 13 amino acids. The CDR3 here is CASSVGPRVGYTF.

The rearrangement joins TRBV4-3 to TRBJ2-3; TCRdb indicates TRBD1, and absent DNA this call remains unverified. The CDR3 has 19 amino acids. The germline V gene has CDR1 LGHNA and CDR2 YSLEER. CDR3 sequence: CASSQGTGTVFTGTDTQYF.

The chain links TRBV28 to TRBJ2-4; the D gene TCRdb calls, TRBD1, cannot be checked with no DNA. This CDR3 region has 13 residues. Per germline, CDR1 MDHEN and CDR2 SYDVKM. The CDR3 loop reads CASSDRGGNIQYF.

This chain connects TRBV28 to TRBJ1-2; TCRdb's D call of TRBD1 is untestable without DNA. Germline CDR1 MDHEN, CDR2 SYDVKM. The CDR3 is 17 amino acids. The CDR3 sequence: CASSFGEQGPRNYGYTF.

The chain couples TRBV30 to TRBJ2-2. Germline V gives CDR1 GTSNPN, CDR2 SVGIG (reference sequence). This CDR3 comprises 11 residues. The CDR3 here is CAFMTTGELFF.

The chain joins TRBV11-3 to TRBJ2-2. Looked up from germline, CDR1 is SGHNT and CDR2 is YENEEA. This CDR3 is built from 12 residues. The CDR3 spells CASSHTVVELFF.

The V gene is TRBV29-1, the J gene TRBJ1-2. Germline assignment: CDR1 SQVTM and CDR2 ANQGSEA. The CDR3 totals 13 residues. CDR3 sequence reads: CSVNPITNYGYTF.

V gene TRBV4-3 combines with J gene TRBJ1-5; TCRdb proposes TRBD1, but this gene call is untestable without DNA. This CDR3 region has 15 residues. Germline assignment: CDR1 LGHNA and CDR2 YSLEER. This CDR3 is CASSQVWGSDQPQHF.

The J gene is TRBJ1-1, the V gene TRBV6-1. The CDR3 runs to 16 residues. Germline assignment: CDR1 MNHNS and CDR2 SASEGT. This CDR3 reads CASSEADIPFVAEAFF.

This chain joins TRBV6-5 and TRBJ2-1; the TCRdb call, TRBD1, lacks DNA for checking. This CDR3 has 16 amino acids. Per germline, CDR1 MNHEY and CDR2 SVGAGI. CDR3 sequence reads: CASSTVTGGEYNEQFF.

The chain combines TRBV5-6 with TRBJ1-1; lacking DNA, the TRBD1 call made by TCRdb goes unchecked. CDR1 and CDR2 (germline): SGHDT, YYEEEE. The CDR3 consists of 14 residues. CDR3 residues: CASTLNLQGRMTFF. Full variable domain (remainder filled in from reference TRBV5-6 and TRBJ1-1): DAGVTQSPTHLIKTRGQQVTLRCSPKSGHDTVSWYQQALGQGPQFIFQYYEEEERQRGNFPDRFSGHQFPNYSSELNVNALLLGDSALYLCASTLNLQGRMTFFGQGTRLTVV.

The chain links TRBV9 to TRBJ2-7; TCRdb gives TRBD1 as the D gene, but with no DNA this cannot be confirmed. CDR1 SGDLS and CDR2 YYNGEE come from the germline V gene. The length of the CDR3 is 15 residues. The CDR3 protein is CASSVVPDRSYEQYF.

The chain joins TRBV29-1 to TRBJ2-7; TCRdb reports TRBD1, a call that lacks DNA to check it against. Germline CDR1 reads SQVTM; CDR2 reads ANQGSEA. This CDR3 has 13 residues. CDR3: CSVVGDGDYEQYF.

The chain carries TRBV9 and TRBJ1-1; the D call of TRBD1 rests on TCRdb alone, since no DNA is present to check it. CDR3 length: 14 residues. Germline CDR1 and CDR2: SGDLS and YYNGEE. CDR3 protein: CASSVVGGPVEAFF.

The chain employs TRBV2 and TRBJ2-3; the TCRdb D gene call, TRBD2, has no DNA to confirm it. The CDR3 totals 15 residues. Germline V gives CDR1 SNHLY, CDR2 FYNNEI. The CDR3 protein is CASSPGLASADTQYF. Variable domain in full (rest from reference TRBV2 and TRBJ2-3): EPEVTQTPSHQVTQMGQEVILRCVPISNHLYFYWYRQILGQKVEFLVSFYNNEISEKSEIFDDQFSVERPDGSNFTLKIRSTKLEDSAMYFCASSPGLASADTQYFGPGTRLTVL.

V usage is TRBV15 and J usage is TRBJ1-5; absent DNA, TCRdb's TRBD1 call cannot be checked. The CDR3 contains 15 residues. CDR1 and CDR2 (germline): LNHNV, YYDKDF (reference sequence). The chain's CDR3 is CATSRGGLGNQPQHF.

This rearrangement joins TRBV7-3 to TRBJ1-1; without DNA, the TCRdb call of TRBD1 cannot be checked. This CDR3 has 13 amino acids. CDR1 and CDR2 (germline): SGHTA, FQGTGA. CDR3 loop: CASSLRADTEAFF.

The chain links TRBV7-6 to TRBJ2-3; as DNA is missing, the TRBD2 call by TCRdb cannot be tested. The CDR3 consists of 16 residues. Germline-derived CDR1 and CDR2 are SGHVS and FNYEAQ. CDR3 region: CASSLGGAGITDTQYF.

The chain recombines TRBV7-8 with TRBJ2-3; TCRdb proposes TRBD1, but this gene call is untestable without DNA. CDR3 size: 13 residues. Per the germline V gene, CDR1 is SGHVS and CDR2 is FQNEAQ. CDR3 in amino acids: CASSLDPADTQYF.

This chain uses TRBV4-1 with TRBJ2-5; lacking DNA, the TRBD2 call made by TCRdb goes unchecked. Looked up from germline, CDR1 is MGHRA and CDR2 is YSYEKL. This CDR3 comprises 19 residues. CDR3 residues: CASSQDFSASWGLQETQYF.

This rearrangement joins TRBV7-9 to TRBJ2-5. Germline-derived CDR1 and CDR2 are SEHNR and FQNEAQ (reference sequence). The CDR3 runs 11 residues. CDR3 region: CASLKGETQYF.

The CDR3 here is CASRTPDGYTF. The chain combines TRBV25-1 with TRBJ1-2; TCRdb selects TRBD1, and the lack of DNA leaves this call unchecked. This CDR3 contains 11 residues. Per the germline V gene, CDR1 is MGHDK and CDR2 is SYGVNS.